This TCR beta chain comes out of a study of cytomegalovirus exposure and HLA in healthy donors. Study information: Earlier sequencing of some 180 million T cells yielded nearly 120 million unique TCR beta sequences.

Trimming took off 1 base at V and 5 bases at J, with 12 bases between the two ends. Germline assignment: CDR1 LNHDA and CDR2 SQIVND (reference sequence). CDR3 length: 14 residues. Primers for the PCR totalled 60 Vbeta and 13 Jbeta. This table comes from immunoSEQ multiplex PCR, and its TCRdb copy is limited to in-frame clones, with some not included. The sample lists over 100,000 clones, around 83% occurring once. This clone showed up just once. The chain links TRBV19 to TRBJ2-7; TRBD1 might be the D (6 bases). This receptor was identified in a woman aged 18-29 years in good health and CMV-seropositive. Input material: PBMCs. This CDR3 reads CASSIAQGFHEQYF. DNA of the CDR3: TGTGCCAGTAGTATAGCACAGGGCTTCCACGAGCAGTACTTC.